One sample yielded the 22 T cell receptor beta chains listed below, sequenced in a study of T cell responses to AZD1222 COVID-19 vaccine (dated by TCRdb to the early 2020s). Library construction relied on the immunoSEQ multiplex PCR assay. TCRdb took over this immuneACCESS table, retaining in-frame rearrangements with V and J assigned. Such tables are incomplete; in checked studies, under half of the missing clones stem from an unresolved V gene, and the remainder is unexplained. The sample yields tens of thousands of clones; roughly 89% were counted once. The top ten constitute 4% to 5% of the sample. The label giving this sample's time point can be read as: baseline before first vaccination. Sequences were derived from peripheral blood, sampled on day 0 of AZD1222 vaccination. These receptors were collected from an adult in good health.

The chain has TRBV5-6 and TRBJ1-3; D is ambiguous. Trimming removed 0 bases at V and 2 bases at J, with 15 bases between. Germline CDR1 SGHDT, CDR2 YYEEEE. CDR3 length: 17 residues. The CDR3 reads CASSLVGGRPAGNTIYF. CDR3 in DNA: TGTGCCAGCAGCTTGGTGGGCGGCAGGCCCGCTGGAAACACCATATATTTT.

DNA for the CDR3: TGTGCCAGCAGCCGCCAGCGGGACTACGAGCAGTACTTC. Its protein product is CASSRQRDYEQYF. V is TRBV2 and J is TRBJ2-7, with 7 bases lining up with TRBD2. The junction had 5 bases not matched to a gene; V was cut back by 6 bases and J by 3 bases. Germline V gene data show CDR1 as SNHLY and CDR2 as FYNNEI. This CDR3 comprises 13 residues.

The chain recombines TRBV14 with TRBJ1-3; no definite D call. V shed 1 base and J shed 0 bases, with 10 bases lying between them. Germline V gene sequence: CDR1 SGHDN, CDR2 FVKESK. The CDR3 runs 16 residues. CDR3: CASSQVNEFSGNTIYF. The CDR3 bases are TGTGCCAGCAGCCAAGTGAACGAATTCTCTGGAAACACCATATATTTT. Full variable domain (outside the CDR3, taken from reference TRBV14 and TRBJ1-3): EAGVTQFPSHSVIEKGQTVTLRCDPISGHDNLYWYRRVMGKEIKFLLHFVKESKQDESGMPNNRFLAERTGGTYSTLKVQPAELEDSGVYFCASSQVNEFSGNTIYFGEGSWLTVV.

This chain connects TRBV7-9 to TRBJ2-1; 13 nucleotides agree with TRBD2. The germline V gene encodes CDR1 SEHNR and CDR2 FQNEAQ (reference sequence). The CDR3 covers 15 residues. After removal of 6 bases from V and 5 bases from J, the junction contained 4 bases not matched to a gene. The CDR3: CASSLGLAGDNEQFF. As DNA, the CDR3 is TGTGCCAGCAGTCTAGGACTAGCGGGGGACAATGAGCAGTTCTTC.

This clone has only one observation. This rearrangement joins TRBV3-1 (or the pseudogene TRBV3-2) to TRBJ1-1; D unresolved. This CDR3 has 14 residues. V lost 1 base and J lost 5, with 11 bases in between. The germline V gene has CDR1 LGHDT and CDR2 YNNKEL (reference sequence). CDR3 amino acids: CASSQGPARTEAFF. CDR3 nucleotides: TGTGCCAGCAGCCAAGGCCCAGCGAGAACTGAAGCTTTCTTT.

This chain uses TRBV5-4 with TRBJ1-1; D gene uncertain. CDR3 size: 13 residues. The ends were cut back, 0 bases at V and 4 bases at J, with 7 bases in the middle. The germline V gene has CDR1 SGHNT and CDR2 YYREEE (reference sequence). In DNA, the CDR3 is TGTGCCAGCAGCTTGGGGGAGGGCACTGAAGCTTTCTTT. This translates into CASSLGEGTEAFF. The full variable domain, its missing parts supplied by reference TRBV5-4 and TRBJ1-1, is ETGVTQSPTHLIKTRGQQVTLRCSSQSGHNTVSWYQQALGQGPQFIFQYYREEENGRGNFPPRFSGLQFPNYSSELNVNALELDDSALYLCASSLGEGTEAFFGQGTRLTVV.

The chain carries TRBV4-1 and TRBJ1-5; 7 nucleotides align to TRBD1. V was pared by 1 base and J by 6 bases, with 6 bases of the junction left unmatched. This CDR3 is built from 15 residues. Germline values: CDR1 MGHRA, CDR2 YSYEKL. CDR3 sequence: CASSQVEGAVQPQHF. CDR3 DNA: TGCGCCAGCAGCCAAGTGGAGGGGGCGGTTCAGCCCCAGCATTTT.

The J gene is TRBJ1-5, the V gene TRBV19; TRBD1 might be the D (6 bases). This CDR3 has 16 amino acids. Trimming removed 3 bases from V and 0 bases from J, with 12 bases in between. Germline loops: CDR1 LNHDA, CDR2 SQIVND (reference sequence). CDR3 nucleotides: TGTGCCAGTAGTATGGGGGCAGTTTATAGCAATCAGCCCCAGCATTTT. Protein product: CASSMGAVYSNQPQHF.

The chain recombines TRBV10-2 with TRBJ2-2, with D possibly matching TRBD1 (6 bases). V was shortened by 3 bases and J by 1 base, with 9 bases between the two germline ends. The CDR3 totals 15 residues. From germline, CDR1 is WSHSY and CDR2 SAAADI. This CDR3 is CASSEWGLNTGELFF. The CDR3 DNA reads TGCGCCAGCAGTGAATGGGGGCTGAACACCGGGGAGCTGTTTTTT.

This chain joins TRBV6-5 and TRBJ1-2; maybe TRBD1 (6 bases). V lost 0 bases and J lost 4, with 9 bases in between. The CDR3 has 14 residues. CDR1 MNHEY and CDR2 SVGAGI come from the germline V gene. The CDR3 is CASSYSGQSYGYTF. CDR3 DNA sequence: TGTGCCAGCAGTTACTCCGGACAGAGCTATGGCTACACCTTC.

The genes are TRBV14 and TRBJ1-1; no reliable D call. Germline V gene lookup returns CDR1 SGHDN and CDR2 FVKESK. V was shortened by 3 bases and J by 3 bases, with 11 bases between the two germline ends. The CDR3 spans 14 residues. In DNA form, the CDR3 reads TGTGCCAGCAGCCAGAAGGTCGGGTACACTGAAGCTTTCTTT. It specifies CASSQKVGYTEAFF.

The chain recombines TRBV5-1 with TRBJ2-2; no firm D call. This CDR3 has 14 amino acids. CDR1 is SGHRS and CDR2 is YFSETQ in the germline V gene. Trimming left V 0 bases short and J 1 base short, with 4 bases between. CDR3 protein: CASSLAQNTGELFF. The CDR3 region has the DNA TGCGCCAGCAGCTTGGCACAGAACACCGGGGAGCTGTTTTTT. Together with reference TRBV5-1 and TRBJ2-2, the CDR3 gives the full variable domain: KAGVTQTPRYLIKTRGQQVTLSCSPISGHRSVSWYQQTPGQGLQFLFEYFSETQRNKGNFPGRFSGRQFSNSRSEMNVSTLELGDSALYLCASSLAQNTGELFFGEGSRLTVL.

The gene calls are TRBV9 and TRBJ1-5; D not certain. V was clipped by 0 bases and J by 9 bases, with 16 bases between them. From germline, CDR1 is SGDLS and CDR2 YYNGEE. The CDR3 runs 15 residues. As DNA, the CDR3 is TGTGCCAGCAGCGTAGTATCCATAGGGCGTTGGCCCCAGCATTTT. As protein: CASSVVSIGRWPQHF.

This clone appeared once. The chain carries TRBV12-2 and TRBJ1-1; TRBD1 reflects the table's D call only, with no check against the DNA. TRBV12-2 is a listed pseudogene. CDR3 length equals 15 residues. The CDR3 nucleotides read TGTGCAAGTCGCTTAGCTAAGGGGTCATGCACTGAAGCTTTCTTT. It translates to CASRLAKGSCTEAFF.

The chain links TRBV7-2 to TRBJ1-4; 12 bases are a match to TRBD1. With 4 bases clipped from V and 8 bases from J, the junction kept 11 bases outside the gene matches. Germline V gene data show CDR1 as SGHTA and CDR2 as FQGNSA. This CDR3 contains 17 residues. The CDR3 nucleotides read TGTGCCAGCAGCTCCCTTTGGGACAGGGGGCAGAACGAAAAACTGTTTTTT. Protein product: CASSSLWDRGQNEKLFF.

The chain combines TRBV9 with TRBJ1-5, with no clear D. Between the trimmed V and J ends, which lost 3 bases and 10 bases, there was a span of 17 bases. The CDR3 extends over 14 amino acids. Looked up from germline, CDR1 is SGDLS and CDR2 is YYNGEE. This CDR3 reads CASSEDGRISPQHF. The DNA for the CDR3 is TGTGCCAGCAGCGAGGACGGACGAATCAGCCCCCAGCATTTT. Looking up the rest from reference TRBV9 and TRBJ1-5 gives the full variable domain: DSGVTQTPKHLITATGQRVTLRCSPRSGDLSVYWYQQSLDQGLQFLIQYYNGEERAKGNILERFSAQQFPDLHSELNLSSLELGDSALYFCASSEDGRISPQHFGDGTRLSIL.

V gene TRBV7-9 combines with J gene TRBJ2-1, with D perhaps matching TRBD1 (6 bases). The CDR3 sequence is 15 residues long. V lost 3 bases and J lost 1, with 10 bases in between. Germline CDR1 is SEHNR and CDR2 is FQNEAQ (reference sequence). Here the CDR3 reads CASSFRQESYNEQFF. The CDR3 DNA follows: TGTGCCAGCAGCTTTCGACAGGAGTCCTACAATGAGCAGTTCTTC.

The CDR3: CASRQGGTEAFF. The CDR3 DNA is TGTGCCAGCCGACAGGGAGGCACTGAAGCTTTCTTT. This chain links TRBV5-4 with TRBJ1-1, with 7 bases matching TRBD1. The CDR3 runs 12 residues. CDR1 is SGHNT and CDR2 is YYREEE in the germline V gene (reference sequence). Losses at the gene ends were 7 bases for V and 4 bases for J; bases not matched to a gene: 4.

The chain links TRBV27 to TRBJ1-1; D call uncertain. The V gene's germline CDR1 is MNHEY and CDR2 SMNVEV (reference sequence). The V gene lost 6 bases and the J gene lost 0 bases, with 8 bases spanning the gap. The CDR3 runs 13 residues. The DNA for the CDR3 is TGTGCCAGCAGCCGGGATCTGAACACTGAAGCTTTCTTT. Translated, it gives CASSRDLNTEAFF.

The J gene is TRBJ1-2, the V gene TRBV2; D is unclear. Per the germline V gene, CDR1 is SNHLY and CDR2 is FYNNEI. The germline V and J ends were trimmed by 5 bases and 0 bases, with 10 bases remaining between them. The CDR3 sequence is 14 residues long. As DNA, the CDR3 is TGTGCCAGCAGTCCGGACGGCGCTAACTATGGCTACACCTTC. Translated, it gives CASSPDGANYGYTF.

The chain has TRBV30 and TRBJ1-5, with D uncertain. Trimming shortened V by 4 bases and J by 0 bases, and 7 bases separated the two germline ends. The CDR3 consists of 13 residues. Germline loops: CDR1 GTSNPN, CDR2 SVGIG (reference sequence). The chain's CDR3 is CAWNRYSNQPQHF. The CDR3 DNA reads TGTGCCTGGAATAGGTATAGCAATCAGCCCCAGCATTTT.

This clone was seen just once. J is TRBJ2-5 and V is TRBV11-2; a possible D gene is TRBD1 (5 bases). The V and J ends lost 4 bases and 5 bases respectively, with 14 bases between them. In germline, CDR1 is SGHAT, CDR2 FQNNGV. The CDR3 has 14 amino acids. This CDR3 is CASSSSGNRETQYF. The CDR3 DNA is TGTGCCAGCAGCTCATCAGGGAATCGGGAGACCCAGTACTTC. The full variable domain, its missing parts supplied by reference TRBV11-2 and TRBJ2-5, is EAGVAQSPRYKIIEKRQSVAFWCNPISGHATLYWYQQILGQGPKLLIQFQNNGVVDDSQLPKDRFSAERLKGVDSTLKIQPAKLEDSAVYLCASSSSGNRETQYFGPGTRLLVL.